This TCR beta chain was documented in a study of CD8 T cells in ankylosing spondylitis. Study outcomes and limitations: Ankylosing spondylitis blood appeared to carry a characteristic TCR beta motif of roughly eight highly homologous variants. A number of the motif variants had already been described in reactive arthritis synovial fluid and blood. Clones tied to disease were said to be significantly enriched in matched ankylosing spondylitis synovial fluid. Relatively scarce in peripheral blood, disease-linked clones were CD8+.

In this sample, this clonotype turned up many times. Antigen: not known. In making TCR beta libraries, quantitative 5'-RACE with molecular barcodes was used. TCRdb called the 5' RACE reads again in MiXCR, with one record for every CDR3 protein. The sample lists 200,000 to 250,000 distinct CDR3 sequences; more than 5.5% were seen once. The V end was cut by 6 bases, the J end by 8 bases, with 19 bases between. Germline CDR1 and CDR2: MNHEY and SMNVEV (reference sequence). The length of the CDR3 is 14 residues. The rearrangement links TRBV27 to TRBJ1-2; D gene uncertain. The sample comprised blood, either unsorted or a sorted T cell fraction (not recorded which). This sequence originates from a male donor with ankylosing spondylitis. The CDR3, as DNA: TGTGCCAGCAGGCCGAGAGGCCTTACCTGGGGCTACACCTTC. This gives the protein CASRPRGLTWGYTF.